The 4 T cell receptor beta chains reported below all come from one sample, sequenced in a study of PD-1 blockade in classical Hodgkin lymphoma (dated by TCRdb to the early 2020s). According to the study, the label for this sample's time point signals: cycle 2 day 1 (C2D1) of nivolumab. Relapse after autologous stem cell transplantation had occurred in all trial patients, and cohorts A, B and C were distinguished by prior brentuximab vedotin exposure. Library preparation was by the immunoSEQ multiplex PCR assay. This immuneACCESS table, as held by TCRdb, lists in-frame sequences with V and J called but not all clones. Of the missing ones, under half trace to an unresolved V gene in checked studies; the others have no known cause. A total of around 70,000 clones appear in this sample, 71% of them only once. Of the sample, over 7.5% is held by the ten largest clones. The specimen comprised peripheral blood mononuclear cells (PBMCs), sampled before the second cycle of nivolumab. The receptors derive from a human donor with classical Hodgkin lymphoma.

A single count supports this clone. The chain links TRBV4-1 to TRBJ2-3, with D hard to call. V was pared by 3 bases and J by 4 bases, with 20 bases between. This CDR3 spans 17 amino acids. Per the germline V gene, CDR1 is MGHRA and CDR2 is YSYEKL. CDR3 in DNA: TGCGCCAGCAGCCAGGATAATGCCAGGATAGTCCCAGATACGCAGTATTTT. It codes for CASSQDNARIVPDTQYF.

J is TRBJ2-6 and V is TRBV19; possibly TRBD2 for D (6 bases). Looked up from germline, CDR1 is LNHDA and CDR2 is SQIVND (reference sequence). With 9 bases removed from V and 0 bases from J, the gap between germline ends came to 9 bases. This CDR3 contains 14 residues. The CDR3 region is CASGTGSGANVLTF. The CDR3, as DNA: TGTGCCAGCGGGACTGGCTCTGGGGCCAACGTCCTGACTTTC.

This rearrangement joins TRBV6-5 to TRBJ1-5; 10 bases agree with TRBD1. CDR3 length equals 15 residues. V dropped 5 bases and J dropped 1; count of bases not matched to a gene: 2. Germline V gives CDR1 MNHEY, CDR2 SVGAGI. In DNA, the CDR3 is TGTGCCAGCAGTCCGGGACAGGGGAGCAATCAGCCCCAGCATTTT. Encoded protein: CASSPGQGSNQPQHF.

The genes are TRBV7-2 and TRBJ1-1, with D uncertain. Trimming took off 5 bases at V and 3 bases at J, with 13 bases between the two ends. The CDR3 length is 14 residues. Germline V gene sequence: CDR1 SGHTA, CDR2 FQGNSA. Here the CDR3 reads CASSPRTVYTEAFF. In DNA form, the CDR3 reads TGTGCCAGCAGCCCTAGGACGGTCTACACTGAAGCTTTCTTT.